The 11 T cell receptor beta chains listed next were all sequenced from one sample in a study of regulatory T cells in long-lasting Graves disease. Time point here: newly diagnosed GD, antithyroid drugs for less than 3 months. Generation of the TCR library employed RNA extracted from PBMCs. The authors built TCR beta libraries using iRepertoire HTBI primers and Arm-PCR of CDR3 regions. TCRdb reprocessed the multiplex PCR reads with MiXCR, giving one entry per CDR3 protein. The table lists a few hundred thousand distinct CDR3 sequences, 12% of them singletons. The same specimen was also included in a second study, on T cells in Graves' hyperthyroidism and ophthalmopathy.

The material sequenced was peripheral blood mononuclear cells (PBMCs), taken at new diagnosis, from a patient treated with antithyroid drugs. The receptor source for this set is a woman younger than 30 with Graves disease.

This clonotype came up many times. This chain joins TRBV20-1 and TRBJ2-5; 14 bases map to TRBD2. Trimming removed 0 bases from V and 2 bases from J; junction bases left unmatched: 8. The CDR3 spans 18 residues. From germline, CDR1 is DFQATT and CDR2 SNEGSKA (reference sequence). CDR3 sequence reads: CSARDRRGLAGVQETQYF. The CDR3 DNA is TGCAGTGCTAGAGATAGGAGGGGACTAGCGGGGGTTCAAGAGACCCAGTACTTC.

As for this clonotype: A much larger clone differs by one base, so this may be a read error. The chain combines TRBV6-2 or TRBV6-3 with TRBJ2-1, with 12 bases that match TRBD2. The length of the CDR3 is 16 residues. V lost 8 bases to trimming and J lost 6 bases; unmatched junction nucleotides: 11. From germline, CDR1 is MNHEY and CDR2 SVGEGT. CDR3 sequence reads: CASGLDGLAGPNEQFF. The CDR3 bases are TGTGCCAGCGGACTCGACGGACTAGCGGGACCCAATGAGCAGTTCTTC.

The table lists this clonotype with many counts. The rearrangement links TRBV20-1 to TRBJ2-5, with D uncertain. CDR3 length: 16 amino acids. Deletions cut 0 bases from V and 0 bases from J, with 14 bases between. The germline V gene encodes CDR1 DFQATT and CDR2 SNEGSKA (reference sequence). The CDR3 loop is CSARDILDPYQETQYF. CDR3 DNA: TGCAGTGCTAGAGATATTCTAGACCCCTACCAAGAGACCCAGTACTTC.

This chain joins TRBV29-1 and TRBJ2-1, with a tentative D call TRBD1 (6 bases). V lost 6 bases and J lost 9, with 15 bases in between. Germline loops: CDR1 SQVTM, CDR2 ANQGSEA. The CDR3 consists of 12 residues. CDR3 sequence (DNA): TGCAGCGTGGGACATCTTAACGGTGAGCAGTTCTTC. Translating it yields CSVGHLNGEQFF.

The sample holds many counts of this clonotype. CDR3 DNA sequence: TGTGCCAGCAGGGCAGGATCCTACGAGCAGTACTTC. It specifies CASRAGSYEQYF. V usage is TRBV28 and J usage is TRBJ2-7, with D uncertain. Deletions cut 6 bases from V and 1 base from J, with 7 bases between. Per the germline V gene, CDR1 is MDHEN and CDR2 is SYDVKM. CDR3 length: 12 amino acids.

A note on this clonotype: A much larger clone lies a single base off, so this may be a read error. The CDR3 carries no conserved terminal phenylalanine or tryptophan, so it likely arises from a read error. The chain uses TRBV29-1 and TRBJ1-5, with no clear D. This CDR3 has 13 residues. V lost 4 bases, J lost 0 bases, and 7 bases lay in between. The V gene's germline CDR1 is SQVTM and CDR2 ANQGSEA. The CDR3 coding sequence is TGCAGCGTTGCCGAATATAGCAATCAGCCCCAGCATGTT. Translating gives CSVAEYSNQPQHV.

This clonotype was picked up many times. The chain has TRBV11-2 and TRBJ1-1, with D perhaps matching TRBD1 (5 bases). Germline assignment: CDR1 SGHAT and CDR2 FQNNGV. The CDR3 covers 14 residues. Trimming took 4 bases from V and 0 from J, leaving 9 bases between them. As DNA, the CDR3 is TGTGCCAGCAGCTCGACAGTCTTGAACACTGAAGCTTTCTTT. Translation gives CASSSTVLNTEAFF.

In regard to this clonotype: A far larger clone is a single base away, which makes a read error likely. The rearrangement links TRBV11-2 to TRBJ2-1; perhaps TRBD2 as D (6 bases). The CDR3 contains 15 residues. Germline V gene sequence: CDR1 SGHAT, CDR2 FQNNGV. Trimming left V 4 bases short and J 0 bases short, with 10 bases between. CDR3 sequence reads: CASSWDLSSYNEQFF. CDR3 nucleotide sequence: TGTGCCAGCAGCTGGGACTTGAGCTCCTACAATGAGCAGTTCTTC.

This rearrangement joins TRBV5-6 to TRBJ2-4; TRBD2 agrees at 7 bases. This CDR3 comprises 13 residues. Germline lookup yields CDR1 SGHDT and CDR2 YYEEEE. V lost 2 bases and J lost 10; bases outside the gene matches: 6. The CDR3, as DNA: TGTGCCAGCAGCTTCGGCGGGGGTGGGATTCAGTACTTC. It codes for CASSFGGGGIQYF. The whole variable domain, remainder taken from reference TRBV5-6 and TRBJ2-4, is DAGVTQSPTHLIKTRGQQVTLRCSPKSGHDTVSWYQQALGQGPQFIFQYYEEEERQRGNFPDRFSGHQFPNYSSELNVNALLLGDSALYLCASSFGGGGIQYFGAGTRLSVL.

Here the CDR3 DNA reads TGTGCCAGCAGCCAAGGCACCGGGGGGCACATAGATACGCAGTATTTT. Residues: CASSQGTGGHIDTQYF. The gene calls are TRBV3-1 and TRBJ2-3, with D maybe TRBD2 (7 bases). Germline lookup yields CDR1 LGHDT and CDR2 YNNKEL (reference sequence). CDR3 length: 16 amino acids. The V end was cut by 1 base, the J end by 5 bases, with 16 bases between.

The sample holds many counts of this clonotype. The J gene is TRBJ1-1, the V gene TRBV6-8; possible D gene TRBD1, 5 bases. Germline CDR1 and CDR2: MNHGY and SAAAGT. The CDR3 contains 15 residues. Trimming shortened V by 6 bases and J by 1 base, and 15 bases separated the two germline ends. The CDR3 spells CASRQGVISNTEAFF. The CDR3, as DNA: TGTGCCAGCAGACAAGGGGTGATTTCGAACACTGAAGCTTTCTTT.